Each of the 31 T cell receptor beta chains below was sequenced from the same sample in a study of blood T cells in healthy people across ages (dated by TCRdb to 2014 to 2015). Libraries were constructed by 5' RACE. Reads for this sample came from an Illumina HiSeq 2500. A second PCR of about 6 to 11 cycles was performed with a sample-barcoded 5' primer and a J-beta primer mix. TCRdb passed the public sequencing reads through fastp at Q25 and MiXCR, retaining productive beta sequences. When rows share a CDR3 protein, they turn into one entry using the most common DNA and genes. This sample has 450,000 to 650,000 distinct CDR3 sequences in its table, and around 24% of those were observed once. Roughly 10% of the sample rests with the top ten. This same sample was also part of a study on T cells of mothers and their children.

Sequenced material: blood. The receptor source for this set is a boy younger than 18 in good health.

The genes are TRBV4-3 and TRBJ2-6; 7 positions agree with TRBD2. With 0 bases clipped from V and 0 bases from J, the junction kept 5 bases outside the gene matches. From germline, CDR1 is LGHNA and CDR2 YSLEER. CDR3 length: 18 amino acids. The CDR3 loop is CASSQDVAGFSGANVLTF. CDR3 coding DNA: TGCGCCAGCAGCCAAGATGTAGCGGGCTTCTCTGGGGCCAACGTCCTGACTTTC.

The V gene is TRBV28, the J gene TRBJ2-5; 12 bases align to TRBD1. The J call may not be correct, given that the DNA end is closer to TRBJ2-1. CDR1 is MDHEN, CDR2 SYDVKM, per germline. The CDR3 is 16 amino acids. This CDR3 is CASSFRLGQGADEQFF. The CDR3 DNA follows: TGTGCCAGCAGTTTTCGGCTGGGACAGGGGGCCGATGAGCAGTTCTTC.

The chain employs TRBV28 and TRBJ2-1; 7 bases are shared with TRBD2. This CDR3 spans 18 amino acids. Germline-derived CDR1 and CDR2 are MDHEN and SYDVKM. The V segment lost 6 bases and the J segment 3 bases; nucleotides outside the gene matches: 17. The CDR3 DNA is TGTGCCAGCAGCGATCCCCGTTCGGGGGGAGCGGGCTACAATGAGCAGTTCTTC. This codes for CASSDPRSGGAGYNEQFF.

There are a few counts of this clonotype. The chain combines TRBV30 with TRBJ2-5, with TRBD2 matching 14 bases. The trim removed 7 bases at V and 6 bases at J, leaving 7 bases unmatched. CDR1 and CDR2 from the germline V gene are GTSNPN and SVGIG (reference sequence). The CDR3 is 14 residues long. The chain's CDR3 is CAFQGLAGEKTQYF. CDR3 bases: TGTGCCTTCCAGGGACTAGCGGGGGAAAAGACCCAGTACTTC.

J is TRBJ2-1 and V is TRBV4-1; 7 bases match TRBD1. The end of the DNA fits TRBJ2-7 better, so the J call may be wrong. This CDR3 is built from 13 residues. The germline V gene encodes CDR1 MGHRA and CDR2 YSYEKL. The CDR3 sequence: CASPRQGLMEQYF. Written as DNA, the CDR3 is TGCGCCAGCCCGAGACAGGGCTTGATGGAGCAGTACTTC.

The chain joins TRBV12-3 or TRBV12-4 to TRBJ1-2; D unresolved. V was pared by 10 bases and J by 7 bases, with 16 bases between. The CDR3 length is 12 residues. Here the CDR3 reads CATQSLVSGYTF. The DNA for the CDR3 is TGTGCCACACAGAGCTTAGTCTCTGGCTACACCTTC.

This clonotype was picked up a small number of times. The chain employs TRBV7-9 and TRBJ2-2; 10 bases align to TRBD1. This CDR3 contains 15 residues. V lost 5 bases and J lost 5; bases outside the gene matches: 5. Per the germline V gene, CDR1 is SEHNR and CDR2 is FQNEAQ (reference sequence). DNA for the CDR3: TGTGCCAGCAGCACCCGGGACAGGGGAACCGGGGAGCTGTTTTTT. Translated, it gives CASSTRDRGTGELFF.

In this sample, this clonotype turned up a few times. The chain combines TRBV12-3 or TRBV12-4 with TRBJ1-3; TRBD1 agrees at 9 bases. V was pared by 5 bases and J by 1 base, with 6 bases of the junction left unmatched. The CDR3 contains 16 residues. CDR3 in amino acids: CASSLMGQGSGNTIYF. CDR3 coding DNA: TGTGCCAGCAGTCTCATGGGACAGGGATCTGGAAACACCATATATTTT.

This clonotype showed up just a few times. V gene TRBV28 combines with J gene TRBJ1-1, with 7 nucleotides matching TRBD1. J lost 5 bases, V lost 10 bases, and 10 bases had no gene match. CDR3 length: 13 amino acids. The germline CDR1 and CDR2 sequences are MDHEN and SYDVKM. For the CDR3, the DNA is TGTGCCACCCAATCAGGGGGATCGACTGAAGCTTTCTTT. Protein sequence: CATQSGGSTEAFF.

This clonotype turned up a few times. The chain carries TRBV7-2 and TRBJ1-5; D unresolved. The CDR3 sequence is 15 residues long. V lost 5 bases, J lost 0 bases, and 11 bases lay in between. The germline V gene encodes CDR1 SGHTA and CDR2 FQGNSA. In DNA, the CDR3 is TGTGCCAGCAGCCCGACACAATATAGCAATCAGCCCCAGCATTTT. It codes for CASSPTQYSNQPQHF.

This clonotype was counted ten times or more. V is TRBV20-1 and J is TRBJ2-5; TRBD2 matches 10 bases. The ends lost 2 bases at V and 2 bases at J; junction bases unmatched: 5. Per the germline V gene, CDR1 is DFQATT and CDR2 is SNEGSKA (reference sequence). The CDR3 consists of 15 residues. CDR3: CSARLAGAPQETQYF. Here the CDR3 DNA reads TGCAGTGCTAGACTAGCGGGGGCCCCTCAAGAGACCCAGTACTTC.

The J gene is TRBJ2-5, the V gene TRBV5-1; 9 bases are shared with TRBD2. The CDR3 is 15 amino acids. J gave up 5 bases and V 4 bases, and 9 bases lay outside the gene matches. Germline V CDR1 and CDR2: SGHRS, YFSETQ. The CDR3 is CASSTPTSGGETQYF. The CDR3 nucleotides are TGCGCCAGCAGCACACCGACTAGCGGAGGGGAGACCCAGTACTTC.

This clonotype came up a few times. This chain joins TRBV5-6 and TRBJ2-5, with a possible D match to TRBD1 (5 bases). Trimming pared 1 base from V and 1 base from J, leaving 11 bases between. The CDR3 runs 15 residues. Germline CDR1 SGHDT, CDR2 YYEEEE. The CDR3 nucleotides read TGTGCCAGCAGCTTGTTCAGGGCCACCCAAGAGACCCAGTACTTC. Amino acid sequence: CASSLFRATQETQYF.

The chain is built from TRBV9 and TRBJ2-1; 11 bases align to TRBD1. Losses at the gene ends were 7 bases for V and 5 bases for J; bases not matched to a gene: 11. This CDR3 comprises 16 residues. Germline assignment: CDR1 SGDLS and CDR2 YYNGEE. The CDR3 DNA follows: TGTGCCAGCGGCTCTGCCGGGACAGGGGGGAACAATGAGCAGTTCTTC. Its protein product is CASGSAGTGGNNEQFF.

CDR3 coding DNA: TGTGCCAGCGGACAGGGCAAGACCCAGTACTTC. Translated: CASGQGKTQYF. This sequence joins TRBV6-2 or TRBV6-3 and TRBJ2-5; 8 bases agree with TRBD1. V trimming: 8 bases; J trimming: 6 bases; junction bases outside the gene matches: 2. The CDR3 runs 11 residues. The germline gives CDR1 MNHEY, CDR2 SVGEGT.

The chain carries TRBV7-9 and TRBJ2-5; TRBD1 aligns across 11 bases. This CDR3 has 18 amino acids. Trimming removed 5 bases from V and 1 base from J; junction bases left unmatched: 12. Germline CDR1 reads SEHNR; CDR2 reads FQNEAQ (reference sequence). Here the CDR3 reads CASSPGQGASNIQETQYF. DNA for the CDR3: TGTGCCAGCAGCCCCGGACAGGGGGCCAGCAATATCCAAGAGACCCAGTACTTC. Full variable domain (remainder filled in from reference TRBV7-9 and TRBJ2-5): DTGVSQNPRHKITKRGQNVTFRCDPISEHNRLYWYRQTLGQGPEFLTYFQNEAQLEKSRLLSDRFSAERPKGSFSTLEIQRTEQGDSAMYLCASSPGQGASNIQETQYFGPGTRLLVL.

The chain combines TRBV4-3 with TRBJ2-4; D may be TRBD1 (5 bases). CDR1 is LGHNA and CDR2 is YSLEER in the germline V gene. CDR3 size: 16 residues. The ends were cut back, 4 bases at V and 0 bases at J, with 13 bases in the middle. CDR3 sequence (DNA): TGCGCCAGCAGCCGAGTCAGGGATCTAGCCAAAAACATTCAGTACTTC. Residues: CASSRVRDLAKNIQYF.

The table lists this clonotype with a few counts. CDR3 coding DNA: TGTGCCAGCAGCGATAGCGGGGTAGCCAAAAACATTCAGTACTTC. Translation gives CASSDSGVAKNIQYF. The chain uses TRBV6-1 and TRBJ2-4; the match to TRBD2 covers 8 bases. V gave up 6 bases and J gave up 0 bases; unmatched junction bases: 4. This CDR3 is built from 15 residues. Looked up from germline, CDR1 is MNHNS and CDR2 is SASEGT.

J is TRBJ1-1 and V is TRBV29-1; D is unclear. Germline CDR1 reads SQVTM; CDR2 reads ANQGSEA. This CDR3 has 13 residues. The V end was cut by 7 bases, the J end by 1 base, with 13 bases between. The CDR3 loop reads CSGIRATNTEAFF. CDR3 DNA: TGCAGCGGAATACGGGCTACGAACACTGAAGCTTTCTTT.

V is TRBV6-1 and J is TRBJ2-1, with D perhaps being TRBD1 or TRBD2 (5 bases each). CDR3 length equals 14 residues. Trimming stripped 7 bases from V and 5 bases from J, with 15 bases between. Per the germline V gene, CDR1 is MNHNS and CDR2 is SASEGT. In DNA, the CDR3 is TGTGCCAGCATTAGGTTGGGACCTGACAATGAGCAGTTCTTC. Translation: CASIRLGPDNEQFF.

The gene calls are TRBV9 and TRBJ2-5; 7 bases align to TRBD2. CDR1 is SGDLS and CDR2 is YYNGEE in the germline V gene. The CDR3 is made up of 17 amino acids. Trimming took 0 bases from V and 4 from J; bases not matched to a gene: 12. CDR3 residues: CASSVGMREGARETQYF. CDR3 in DNA: TGTGCCAGCAGCGTAGGTATGAGGGAGGGAGCCCGAGAGACCCAGTACTTC.

This clonotype turned up a few times. The V and J genes are TRBV27 and TRBJ2-7; 15 nucleotides align to TRBD2. Germline lookup yields CDR1 MNHEY and CDR2 SMNVEV (reference sequence). The CDR3 is 16 residues long. V dropped 2 bases and J dropped 9; count of bases not matched to a gene: 8. CDR3 residues: CASSLGTSGRYLRQYF. The DNA of the CDR3 is TGTGCCAGCAGTTTAGGGACTAGCGGGAGGTACCTACGGCAGTACTTC.

This clonotype was seen more than once but under ten times. This chain links TRBV7-2 with TRBJ2-2; D is perhaps TRBD1 or TRBD2 (5 bases each). From germline, CDR1 is SGHTA and CDR2 FQGNSA. V shed 4 bases and J shed 2 bases, with 11 bases lying between them. The CDR3 is made up of 15 amino acids. This chain's CDR3 is CASSYGALNTGELFF. In nucleotides, the CDR3 is TGTGCCAGCAGCTACGGGGCCCTAAACACCGGGGAGCTGTTTTTT. The full variable domain, rest sourced from reference TRBV7-2 and TRBJ2-2, is GAGVSQSPSNKVTEKGKDVELRCDPISGHTALYWYRQSLGQGLEFLIYFQGNSAPDKSGLPSDRFSAERTGGSVSTLTIQRTQQEDSAVYLCASSYGALNTGELFFGEGSRLTVL.

The V and J genes are TRBV20-1 and TRBJ2-5, with 9 nucleotides matching TRBD2. The ends lost 6 bases at V and 7 bases at J; junction bases unmatched: 9. Germline V gene data show CDR1 as DFQATT and CDR2 as SNEGSKA (reference sequence). This CDR3 comprises 13 residues. This chain's CDR3 is CSARPSGVGTQYF. The CDR3 nucleotides are TGCAGTGCACGGCCTAGCGGGGTAGGGACCCAGTACTTC.

The CDR3 coding sequence is TGCAGTGCTCTAGGGGCCGGGACTAGCGGATACAATGAGCAGTTCTTC. Translating gives CSALGAGTSGYNEQFF. The rearrangement links TRBV20-1 to TRBJ2-7, with TRBD2 matching over 11 bases. The J call may be faulty, since TRBJ2-1 better matches the DNA end. CDR3 length: 16 amino acids. CDR1 is DFQATT, CDR2 SNEGSKA, per germline (reference sequence).

This sequence joins TRBV28 and TRBJ2-2; possibly TRBD1 or TRBD2 for D (6 bases each). There are 14 residues in the CDR3. The germline V gene has CDR1 MDHEN and CDR2 SYDVKM. Trimming cost V 9 bases and J 7 bases, with 18 bases left between them. The DNA for the CDR3 is TGTGCCAGTAGAGGGTCCGGGGGCGGCGGGGAGCTGTTTTTT. Translation gives CASRGSGGGGELFF.

This chain links TRBV29-1 with TRBJ2-5; D might be TRBD1 or TRBD2, each matching 5 bases. From germline, CDR1 is SQVTM and CDR2 ANQGSEA. There are 15 residues in the CDR3. The V end was cut by 5 bases, the J end by 5 bases, with 21 bases between. The CDR3 coding sequence is TGCAGCGTTCAAGGGGCCACGGGATACCTGGAGACCCAGTACTTC. Translated: CSVQGATGYLETQYF.

Points on this clonotype: An end of the junction differs from the germline gene, which may be a read error. The chain uses TRBV28 and TRBJ2-1; 12 nucleotides agree with TRBD2. Germline values: CDR1 MDHEN, CDR2 SYDVKM. The CDR3 contains 15 residues. The CDR3 spells CANSLLAGGGNEQFF. CDR3 nucleotides: TGTGCCAACAGTTTACTAGCGGGAGGCGGGAATGAGCAGTTCTTC.

This clonotype has just a few counts. The V and J genes are TRBV7-2 and TRBJ1-1, with TRBD1 identical over 7 bases. V dropped 3 bases and J dropped 6; count of bases not matched to a gene: 13. The germline CDR1 and CDR2 sequences are SGHTA and FQGNSA. This CDR3 has 16 residues. DNA for the CDR3: TGTGCCAGCAGCTTTGGACAGGCCGGCTTGGGGGCTGAAGCTTTCTTT. Residues: CASSFGQAGLGAEAFF.

This clonotype came up a few times. This rearrangement joins TRBV2 to TRBJ2-1; weak D call: TRBD2 (5 bases). The CDR3 runs 19 residues. With 1 base removed from V and 8 bases from J, the gap between germline ends came to 27 bases. Germline V CDR1 and CDR2: SNHLY, FYNNEI. CDR3 protein: CASSEVLGLSATGVDEQFF. The CDR3 DNA sequence: TGTGCCAGCAGTGAAGTTTTGGGTCTTTCAGCGACCGGGGTGGATGAGCAGTTCTTC.

This clonotype occurred many times. The V call is TRBV11-2, the J call TRBJ2-3; 7 bases are a match to TRBD2. The V and J ends lost 5 bases and 0 bases, in that order; junction bases with no gene match: 2. CDR1 is SGHAT, CDR2 FQNNGV, per germline. The CDR3 has 14 amino acids. The CDR3 nucleotides read TGTGCCAGCAGCCGACTAGCTAGCACAGATACGCAGTATTTT. This codes for CASSRLASTDTQYF. Full variable domain (outside the CDR3, taken from reference TRBV11-2 and TRBJ2-3): EAGVAQSPRYKIIEKRQSVAFWCNPISGHATLYWYQQILGQGPKLLIQFQNNGVVDDSQLPKDRFSAERLKGVDSTLKIQPAKLEDSAVYLCASSRLASTDTQYFGPGTRLTVL.